These 22 T cell receptor beta chains originate from one sample sequenced in a study of blood T cells in healthy people across ages. The authors ran a second PCR of 7 to 11 cycles using a sample-barcoded 5' primer and a J-beta primer mix. TCRdb processed the 5' RACE reads anew with MiXCR; each CDR3 protein has one entry. The profile shows 800,000 to 1,000,000 distinct CDR3 sequences, around 46% of them singletons. Material for sequencing was blood. The receptors derive from a man aged 25-45 years in good health.

This clonotype was found a few times. The chain carries TRBV7-8 and TRBJ1-6; D call uncertain. Germline V gene data show CDR1 as SGHVS and CDR2 as FQNEAQ. The CDR3 totals 16 residues. V gave up 2 bases and J gave up 8 bases, with 16 bases separating them. CDR3 sequence (DNA): TGTGCCAGCAGCTTATTAGAGGCCGCCTCAGATTCACCCCTCCACTTT. Translating gives CASSLLEAASDSPLHF. The whole variable domain, remainder taken from reference TRBV7-8 and TRBJ1-6, is GAGVSQSPRYKVAKRGQDVALRCDPISGHVSLFWYQQALGQGPEFLTYFQNEAQLDKSGLPSDRFFAERPEGSVSTLKIQRTQQEDSAVYLCASSLLEAASDSPLHFGNGTRLTVT.

Only a few counts were recorded for this clonotype. This rearrangement joins TRBV6-2 or TRBV6-3 to TRBJ2-1; weak D call: TRBD1 (5 bases). The J call may be faulty, since TRBJ2-7 better matches the DNA end. Germline V CDR1 and CDR2: MNHEY, SVGEGT. The CDR3 extends over 14 amino acids. CDR3 nucleotides: TGTGCCAGCAGAGCAGGGTTATCCTACAATGAGCAGTACTTC. Residues: CASRAGLSYNEQYF.

The chain recombines TRBV6-5 with TRBJ2-3; 8 bases match TRBD2. Unmatched junction bases numbered 2, after V lost 2 bases and J lost 1 base. This CDR3 is 15 amino acids long. The germline gives CDR1 MNHEY, CDR2 SVGAGI. The CDR3, as DNA: TGTGCCAGCAGTTACCGGCGGGGGGGCACAGATACGCAGTATTTT. Protein sequence: CASSYRRGGTDTQYF.

In this sample, this clonotype turned up a few times. CDR3 sequence reads: CASSPKDRGRVGYTF. The CDR3 bases are TGTGCCAGCAGCCCAAAGGACAGGGGGCGGGTTGGCTACACCTTC. The V and J genes are TRBV7-8 and TRBJ1-2, with 11 positions matching TRBD1. The CDR3 length is 15 residues. Germline CDR1 is SGHVS and CDR2 is FQNEAQ. The junction had 9 bases not matched to a gene; V was cut back by 5 bases and J by 7 bases.

The gene calls are TRBV14 and TRBJ2-7; D is ambiguous. The J call is in doubt because the DNA end fits TRBJ2-5 better. Germline V gene sequence: CDR1 SGHDN, CDR2 FVKESK. This CDR3 spans 12 amino acids. CDR3 sequence reads: CASSQPQRTQYF. The CDR3 DNA reads as TGTGCCAGCAGCCAACCACAGAGGACCCAGTACTTC.

The chain has TRBV29-1 and TRBJ2-7; D not resolved. Trimming removed 0 bases at V and 1 base at J, with 10 bases between. Germline V CDR1 and CDR2: SQVTM, ANQGSEA. The CDR3 runs to 14 residues. Here the CDR3 reads CSVEEGKGSYEQYF. Here the CDR3 DNA reads TGCAGCGTTGAAGAGGGAAAAGGGTCCTACGAGCAGTACTTC.

The gene calls are TRBV13 and TRBJ2-1; 7 nucleotides match TRBD2. Germline V gene sequence: CDR1 PRHDT, CDR2 FYEKMQ (reference sequence). V lost 3 bases to trimming and J lost 2 bases; unmatched junction nucleotides: 1. CDR3 size: 14 residues. The chain's CDR3 is CASSFTSAYNEQFF. CDR3 in DNA: TGTGCCAGCAGCTTCACTAGCGCCTACAATGAGCAGTTCTTC.

This chain connects TRBV5-1 to TRBJ2-7, with D tentatively TRBD1 (5 bases). CDR1 and CDR2 (germline): SGHRS, YFSETQ. V was clipped by 5 bases and J by 0 bases, with 15 bases between them. The length of the CDR3 is 15 residues. As DNA, the CDR3 is TGCGCCAGCAGGCCAAGGGGTGATTACTCCTACGAGCAGTACTTC. This gives the protein CASRPRGDYSYEQYF.

This clonotype has only a few counts. This chain links TRBV18 with TRBJ2-1; TRBD1 aligns across 7 bases. Per the germline V gene, CDR1 is KGHSH and CDR2 is LQKENI. Unmatched junction bases numbered 1, after V lost 1 base and J lost 1 base. The CDR3 totals 15 residues. The chain's CDR3 is CASSPRGQSYNEQFF. In DNA form, the CDR3 reads TGTGCCAGCTCACCACGGGGACAGTCCTACAATGAGCAGTTCTTC.

This sequence joins TRBV5-1 and TRBJ2-1; TRBD2 aligns across 9 bases. CDR1 is SGHRS, CDR2 YFSETQ, per germline. The CDR3 totals 16 residues. Trimming at V came to 0 bases and at J to 7 bases, leaving 8 bases not matched to a gene. The CDR3 region is CASSLGGLAGGNEQFF. The CDR3, as DNA: TGCGCCAGCAGCTTGGGGGGACTAGCAGGAGGGAATGAGCAGTTCTTC.

The CDR3 sequence: CASSLAGVGAFSNYGYTF. The CDR3, as DNA: TGTGCCAGCAGCTTGGCCGGGGTAGGGGCGTTTTCTAACTATGGCTACACCTTC. V and J are TRBV5-6 and TRBJ1-2, with D perhaps TRBD1 (5 bases). Germline V gene data show CDR1 as SGHDT and CDR2 as YYEEEE. V was shortened by 0 bases and J by 0 bases, with 18 bases between the two germline ends. This CDR3 spans 18 amino acids.

The chain carries TRBV25-1 and TRBJ2-1; D is unresolved. In germline, CDR1 is MGHDK, CDR2 SYGVNS. V lost 3 bases, J lost 12 bases, and 15 bases lay in between. The CDR3 has 13 residues. CDR3 protein: CASSDYQIKGQFF. DNA for the CDR3: TGTGCCAGCAGTGACTATCAGATTAAAGGGCAGTTCTTC.

The CDR3 loop is CASSAQGGDYNEQFF. CDR3 in DNA: TGTGCCAGCAGCGCACAGGGGGGGGATTACAATGAGCAGTTCTTC. V is TRBV7-2 and J is TRBJ2-1; weak D call: TRBD1 (8 bases). Germline lookup yields CDR1 SGHTA and CDR2 FQGNSA. The CDR3 spans 15 residues. Trimming stripped 5 bases from V and 4 bases from J, with 15 bases between. The entire variable domain, with the rest obtained from reference TRBV7-2 and TRBJ2-1, is as follows: GAGVSQSPSNKVTEKGKDVELRCDPISGHTALYWYRQSLGQGLEFLIYFQGNSAPDKSGLPSDRFSAERTGGSVSTLTIQRTQQEDSAVYLCASSAQGGDYNEQFFGPGTRLTVL.

The V gene is TRBV28, the J gene TRBJ2-3; possibly TRBD1 or TRBD2 for D (5 bases each). The CDR3 runs to 15 residues. Trimming left V 3 bases short and J 2 bases short, with 12 bases between. Looked up from germline, CDR1 is MDHEN and CDR2 is SYDVKM. The CDR3: CASSLLLGDTDTQYF. The CDR3 DNA reads TGTGCCAGCAGTTTGCTTTTGGGGGACACAGATACGCAGTATTTT.

As to this clonotype: A much larger clone differs from this one at a single base, so this may be a read error. The chain joins TRBV7-2 to TRBJ2-1; D is perhaps TRBD1 or TRBD2 (6 bases each). The germline gives CDR1 SGHTA, CDR2 FQGNSA. The CDR3 totals 13 residues. V dropped 5 bases and J dropped 9 bases, with 14 bases sitting between them. CDR3 amino acids: CASSVGGLSEQFF. CDR3 nucleotides: TGTGCCAGCAGCGTAGGGGGGCTTAGTGAGCAGTTCTTC.

The chain carries TRBV3-1 and TRBJ1-6, with a possible D match to TRBD1 (5 bases). The CDR3 loop spans 19 amino acids. Germline lookup yields CDR1 LGHDT and CDR2 YNNKEL (reference sequence). The V gene lost 2 bases and the J gene lost 0 bases, with 17 bases spanning the gap. The CDR3 bases are TGTGCCAGCAGCCAACTCCCGGGACGCAAGAGCTCCTATAATTCACCCCTCCACTTT. It is translated as CASSQLPGRKSSYNSPLHF.

In its sample, this clonotype was seen many times. This chain connects TRBV5-1 to TRBJ2-3; 9 bases map to TRBD1. This CDR3 has 14 residues. The germline CDR1 and CDR2 sequences are SGHRS and YFSETQ. V lost 4 bases, J lost 6 bases, and 6 bases stayed unmatched. The CDR3 sequence: CASSTGGLFDTQYF. Written as DNA, the CDR3 is TGCGCCAGCAGCACAGGGGGCCTTTTCGATACGCAGTATTTT.

This clonotype was seen more than once but under ten times. This sequence joins TRBV7-9 and TRBJ2-5; 7 bases agree with TRBD2. This CDR3 spans 15 amino acids. V lost 0 bases to trimming and J lost 2 bases; unmatched junction nucleotides: 3. The germline V gene has CDR1 SEHNR and CDR2 FQNEAQ (reference sequence). CDR3 nucleotides: TGTGCCAGCAGCTTAGCAAGCGGGACTCAAGAGACCCAGTACTTC. Encoded protein: CASSLASGTQETQYF.

This clonotype was seen only a few times. This chain joins TRBV11-1 and TRBJ2-3, with TRBD2 as a possible D gene (6 bases). CDR3 length equals 15 residues. Trimming pared 5 bases from V and 0 bases from J, leaving 12 bases between. The V gene's germline CDR1 is SGHAT and CDR2 FQDESV (reference sequence). The CDR3 loop is CASSHPGLSTDTQYF. As DNA, the CDR3 is TGTGCCAGCAGCCACCCGGGACTGAGCACAGATACGCAGTATTTT.

The gene calls are TRBV24-1 and TRBJ2-3, with 9 bases matching TRBD1. Germline CDR1 and CDR2: KGHDR and SFDVKD. The CDR3 extends over 17 amino acids. V was clipped by 2 bases and J by 1 base; unmatched bases: 6. CDR3 sequence reads: CATSDSNRGLGTDTQYF. Written as DNA, the CDR3 is TGTGCCACCAGTGATTCCAACAGGGGGCTGGGCACAGATACGCAGTATTTT.

This rearrangement joins TRBV14 to TRBJ2-7; 9 bases map to TRBD1. J gave up 2 bases and V 3 bases, and 8 bases lay outside the gene matches. Germline V gene lookup returns CDR1 SGHDN and CDR2 FVKESK. The CDR3 contains 16 residues. The CDR3 nucleotides are TGTGCCAGCAGCCAGCAGGACAGGGGATACCCCTACGAGCAGTACTTC. It codes for CASSQQDRGYPYEQYF. The full variable domain, with the rest looked up from reference TRBV14 and TRBJ2-7, is EAGVTQFPSHSVIEKGQTVTLRCDPISGHDNLYWYRRVMGKEIKFLLHFVKESKQDESGMPNNRFLAERTGGTYSTLKVQPAELEDSGVYFCASSQQDRGYPYEQYFGPGTRLTVT.

This clonotype was picked up a small number of times. The gene calls are TRBV12-3 or TRBV12-4 and TRBJ2-7; perhaps TRBD2 as D (5 bases). The V end was cut by 6 bases, the J end by 0 bases, with 15 bases between. The CDR3 contains 15 residues. As DNA, the CDR3 is TGTGCCAGCAGCGAAGGACGGAGGCACTCCTACGAGCAGTACTTC. This codes for CASSEGRRHSYEQYF.